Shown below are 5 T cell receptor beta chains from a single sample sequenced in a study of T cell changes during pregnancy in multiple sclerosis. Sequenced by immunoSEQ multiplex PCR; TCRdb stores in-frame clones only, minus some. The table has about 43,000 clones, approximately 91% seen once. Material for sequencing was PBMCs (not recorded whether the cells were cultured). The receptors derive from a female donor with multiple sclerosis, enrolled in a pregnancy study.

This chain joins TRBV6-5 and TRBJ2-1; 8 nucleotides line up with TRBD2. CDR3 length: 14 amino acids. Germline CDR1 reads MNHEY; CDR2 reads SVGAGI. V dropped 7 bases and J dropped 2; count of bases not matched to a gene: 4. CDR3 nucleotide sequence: TGTGCCAGCACGGGTAGCGGGACCTACAATGAGCAGTTCTTC. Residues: CASTGSGTYNEQFF.

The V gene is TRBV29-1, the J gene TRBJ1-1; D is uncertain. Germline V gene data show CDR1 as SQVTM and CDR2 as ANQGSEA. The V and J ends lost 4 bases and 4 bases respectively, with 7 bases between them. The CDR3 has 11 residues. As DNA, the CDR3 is TGCAGCGTTGGGGGTGGCACTGAAGCTTTCTTT. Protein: CSVGGGTEAFF.

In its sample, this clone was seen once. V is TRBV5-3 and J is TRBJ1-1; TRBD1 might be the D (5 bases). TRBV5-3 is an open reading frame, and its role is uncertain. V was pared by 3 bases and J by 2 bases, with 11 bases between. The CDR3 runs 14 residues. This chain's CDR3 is CARSWGDPNTEAFF. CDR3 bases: TGTGCCAGAAGCTGGGGGGACCCAAACACTGAAGCTTTCTTT.

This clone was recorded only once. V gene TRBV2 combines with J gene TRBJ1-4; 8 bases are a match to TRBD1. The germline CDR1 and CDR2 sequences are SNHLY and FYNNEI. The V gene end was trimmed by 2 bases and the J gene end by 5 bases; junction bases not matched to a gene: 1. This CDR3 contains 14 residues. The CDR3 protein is CASSETGGNEKLFF. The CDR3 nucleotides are TGTGCCAGCAGTGAAACAGGGGGGAATGAAAAACTGTTTTTT.

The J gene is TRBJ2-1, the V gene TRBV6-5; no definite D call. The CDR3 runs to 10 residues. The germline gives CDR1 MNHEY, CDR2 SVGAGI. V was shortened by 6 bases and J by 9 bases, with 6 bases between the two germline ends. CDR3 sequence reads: CASSRSEQFF. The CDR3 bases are TGTGCCAGCAGCCGATCTGAGCAGTTCTTC.